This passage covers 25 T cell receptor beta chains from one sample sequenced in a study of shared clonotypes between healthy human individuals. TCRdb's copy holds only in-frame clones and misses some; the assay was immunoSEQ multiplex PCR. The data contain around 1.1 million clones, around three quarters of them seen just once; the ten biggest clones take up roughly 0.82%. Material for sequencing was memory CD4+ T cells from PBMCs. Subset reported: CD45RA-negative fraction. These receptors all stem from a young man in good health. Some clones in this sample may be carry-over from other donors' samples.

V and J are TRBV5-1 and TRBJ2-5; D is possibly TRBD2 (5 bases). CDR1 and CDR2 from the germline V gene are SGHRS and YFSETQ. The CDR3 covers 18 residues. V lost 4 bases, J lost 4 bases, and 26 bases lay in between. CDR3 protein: CASSRVDLGMGPPETQYF. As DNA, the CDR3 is TGCGCCAGCAGCAGGGTGGACCTCGGGATGGGCCCTCCAGAGACCCAGTACTTC.

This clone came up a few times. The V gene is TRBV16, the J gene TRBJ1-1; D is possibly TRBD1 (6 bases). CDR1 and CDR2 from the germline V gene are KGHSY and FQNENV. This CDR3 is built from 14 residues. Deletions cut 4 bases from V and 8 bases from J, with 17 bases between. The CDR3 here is CASSPRRQGQEAFF. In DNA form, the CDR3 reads TGTGCCAGCAGCCCAAGGAGGCAGGGGCAAGAAGCTTTCTTT.

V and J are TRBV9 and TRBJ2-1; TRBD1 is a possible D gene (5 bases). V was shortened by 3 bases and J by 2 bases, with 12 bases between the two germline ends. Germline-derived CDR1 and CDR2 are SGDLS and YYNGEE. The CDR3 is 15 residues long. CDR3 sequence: CASSGVSGTYNEQFF. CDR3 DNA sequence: TGTGCCAGCAGCGGGGTTTCAGGGACCTACAATGAGCAGTTCTTC.

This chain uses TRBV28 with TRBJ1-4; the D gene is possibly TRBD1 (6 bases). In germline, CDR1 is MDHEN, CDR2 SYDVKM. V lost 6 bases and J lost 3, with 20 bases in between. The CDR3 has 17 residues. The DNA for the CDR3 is TGTGCCAGCAGAAGGGACACGGCTACGGTTGCTAATGAAAAACTGTTTTTT. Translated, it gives CASRRDTATVANEKLFF.

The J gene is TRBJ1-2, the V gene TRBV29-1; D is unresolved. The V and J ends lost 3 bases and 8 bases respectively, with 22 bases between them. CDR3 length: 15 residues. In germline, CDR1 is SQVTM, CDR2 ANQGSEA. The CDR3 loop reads CSVDSNRLLAQGYTF. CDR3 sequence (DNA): TGCAGCGTTGACTCGAATCGGCTTTTGGCCCAAGGCTACACCTTC.

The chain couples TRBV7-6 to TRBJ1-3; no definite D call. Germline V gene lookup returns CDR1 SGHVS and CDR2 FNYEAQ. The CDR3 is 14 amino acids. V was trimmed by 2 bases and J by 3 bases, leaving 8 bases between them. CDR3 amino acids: CASSLILGGNTIYF. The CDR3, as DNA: TGTGCCAGCAGCTTAATTCTGGGTGGAAACACCATATATTTT.

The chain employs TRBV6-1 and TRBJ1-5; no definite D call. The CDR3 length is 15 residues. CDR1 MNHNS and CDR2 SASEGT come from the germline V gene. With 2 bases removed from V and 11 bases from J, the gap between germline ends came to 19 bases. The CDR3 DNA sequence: TGTGCCAGCAGTGAAATATCGCCGGTCTCTCGGGCCCAGCATTTT. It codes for CASSEISPVSRAQHF.

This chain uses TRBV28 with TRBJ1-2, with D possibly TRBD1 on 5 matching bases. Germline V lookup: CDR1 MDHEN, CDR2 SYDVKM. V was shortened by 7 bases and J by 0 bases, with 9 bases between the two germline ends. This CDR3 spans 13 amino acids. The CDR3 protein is CASNDRTNYGYTF. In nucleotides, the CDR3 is TGTGCCAGCAACGACAGAACTAACTATGGCTACACCTTC.

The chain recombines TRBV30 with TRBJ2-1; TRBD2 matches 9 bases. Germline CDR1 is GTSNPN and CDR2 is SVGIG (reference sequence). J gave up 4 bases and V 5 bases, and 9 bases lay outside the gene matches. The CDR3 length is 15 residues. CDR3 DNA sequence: TGTGCCTGGGCGAGTAGCGGGAGAACGTACAATGAGCAGTTCTTC. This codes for CAWASSGRTYNEQFF.

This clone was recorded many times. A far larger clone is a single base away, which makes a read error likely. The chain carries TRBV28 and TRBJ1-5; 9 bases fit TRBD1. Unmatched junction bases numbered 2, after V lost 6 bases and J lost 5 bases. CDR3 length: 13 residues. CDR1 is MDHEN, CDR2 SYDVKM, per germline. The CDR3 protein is CASSWTGDQPQHF. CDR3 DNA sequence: TGTGCCAGCAGCTGGACAGGGGATCAGCCCCAGCATTTT. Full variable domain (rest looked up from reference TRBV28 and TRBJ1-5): DVKVTQSSRYLVKRTGEKVFLECVQDMDHENMFWYRQDPGLGLRLIYFSYDVKMKEKGDIPEGYSVSREKKERFSLILESASTNQTSMYLCASSWTGDQPQHFGDGTRLSIL.

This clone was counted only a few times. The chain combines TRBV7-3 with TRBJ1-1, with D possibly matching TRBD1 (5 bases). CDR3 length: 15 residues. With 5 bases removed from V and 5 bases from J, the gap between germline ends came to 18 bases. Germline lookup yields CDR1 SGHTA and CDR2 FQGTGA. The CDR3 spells CASSPSGGRETEAFF. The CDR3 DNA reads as TGTGCCAGCAGCCCTTCCGGTGGCAGGGAAACTGAAGCTTTCTTT.

In nucleotides, the CDR3 is TGTGCCACCTTAAGTCGGCTACATAATGAGCAGTTCTTC. Translating it yields CATLSRLHNEQFF. V and J are TRBV27 and TRBJ2-1; D not resolved. Trimming shortened V by 10 bases and J by 7 bases, and 17 bases separated the two germline ends. The CDR3 is 13 residues long. Germline CDR1 and CDR2: MNHEY and SMNVEV (reference sequence).

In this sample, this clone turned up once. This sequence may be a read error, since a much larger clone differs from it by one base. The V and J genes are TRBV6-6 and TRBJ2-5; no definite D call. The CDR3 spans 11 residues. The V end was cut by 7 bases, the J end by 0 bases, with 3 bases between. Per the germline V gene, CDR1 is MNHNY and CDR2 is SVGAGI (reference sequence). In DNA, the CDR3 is TGTGCCAGCACCAACCAAGAGACCCAGTACTTC. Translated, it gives CASTNQETQYF.

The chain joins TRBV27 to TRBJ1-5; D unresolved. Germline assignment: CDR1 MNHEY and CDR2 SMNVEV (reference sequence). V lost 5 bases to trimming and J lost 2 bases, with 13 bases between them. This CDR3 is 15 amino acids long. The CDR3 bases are TGTGCCAGCAGTCTCGACCGAATAGGCAATCAGCCCCAGCATTTT. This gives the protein CASSLDRIGNQPQHF.

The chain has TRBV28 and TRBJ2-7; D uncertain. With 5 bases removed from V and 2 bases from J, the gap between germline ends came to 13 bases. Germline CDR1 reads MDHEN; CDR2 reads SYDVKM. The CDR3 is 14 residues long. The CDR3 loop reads CASSTSRATYEQYF. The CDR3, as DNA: TGTGCCAGCAGTACCTCCCGGGCTACCTACGAGCAGTACTTC. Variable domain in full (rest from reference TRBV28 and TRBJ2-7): DVKVTQSSRYLVKRTGEKVFLECVQDMDHENMFWYRQDPGLGLRLIYFSYDVKMKEKGDIPEGYSVSREKKERFSLILESASTNQTSMYLCASSTSRATYEQYFGPGTRLTVT.

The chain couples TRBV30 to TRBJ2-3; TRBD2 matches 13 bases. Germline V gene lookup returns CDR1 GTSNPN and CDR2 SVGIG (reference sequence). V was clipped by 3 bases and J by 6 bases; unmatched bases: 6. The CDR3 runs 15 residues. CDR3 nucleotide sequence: TGTGCCTGGAGCTTCGGACTAGCGGGAGACGATACGCAGTATTTT. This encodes CAWSFGLAGDDTQYF. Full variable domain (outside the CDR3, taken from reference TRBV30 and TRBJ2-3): SQTIHQWPATLVQPVGSPLSLECTVEGTSNPNLYWYRQAAGRGLQLLFYSVGIGQISSEVPQNLSASRPQDRQFILSSKKLLLSDSGFYLCAWSFGLAGDDTQYFGPGTRLTVL.

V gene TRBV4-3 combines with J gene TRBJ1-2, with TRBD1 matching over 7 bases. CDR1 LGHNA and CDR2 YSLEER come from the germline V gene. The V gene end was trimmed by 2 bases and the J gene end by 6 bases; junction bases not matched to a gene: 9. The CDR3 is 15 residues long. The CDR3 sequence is CASSQRGQGGHGYTF. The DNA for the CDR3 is TGCGCCAGCAGCCAAAGGGGGCAGGGAGGCCATGGCTACACCTTC.

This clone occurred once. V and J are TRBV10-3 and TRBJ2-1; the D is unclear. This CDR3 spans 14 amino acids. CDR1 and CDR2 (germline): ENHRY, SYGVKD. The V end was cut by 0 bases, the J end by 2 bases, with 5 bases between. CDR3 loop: CAISESNTYNEQFF. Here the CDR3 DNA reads TGTGCCATCAGTGAGTCGAATACCTACAATGAGCAGTTCTTC.

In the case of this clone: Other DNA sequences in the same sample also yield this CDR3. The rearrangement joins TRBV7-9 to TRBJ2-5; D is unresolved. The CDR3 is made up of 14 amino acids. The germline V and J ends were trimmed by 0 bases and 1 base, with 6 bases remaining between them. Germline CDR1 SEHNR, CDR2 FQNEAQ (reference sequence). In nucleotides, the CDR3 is TGTGCCAGCAGCTTAGCGACGGGCCAAGAGACCCAGTACTTC. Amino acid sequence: CASSLATGQETQYF.

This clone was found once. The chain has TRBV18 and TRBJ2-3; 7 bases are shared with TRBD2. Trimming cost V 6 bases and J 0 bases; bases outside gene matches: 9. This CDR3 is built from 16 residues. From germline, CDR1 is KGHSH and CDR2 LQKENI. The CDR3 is CASSHDWRGSTDTQYF. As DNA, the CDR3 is TGTGCCAGCTCGCATGATTGGCGGGGGAGCACAGATACGCAGTATTTT.

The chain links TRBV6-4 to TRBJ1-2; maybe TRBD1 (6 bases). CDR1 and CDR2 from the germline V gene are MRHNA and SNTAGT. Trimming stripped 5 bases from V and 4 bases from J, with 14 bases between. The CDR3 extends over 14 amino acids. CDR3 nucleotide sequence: TGTGCCAGCAGTCGCGGGGGGGCCGGCTATGGCTACACCTTC. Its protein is CASSRGGAGYGYTF.

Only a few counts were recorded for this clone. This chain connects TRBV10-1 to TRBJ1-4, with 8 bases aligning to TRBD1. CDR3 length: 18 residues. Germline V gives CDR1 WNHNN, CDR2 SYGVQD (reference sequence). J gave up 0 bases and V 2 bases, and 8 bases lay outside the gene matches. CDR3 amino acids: CASSEDRGKWATNEKLFF. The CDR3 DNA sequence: TGCGCCAGCAGTGAGGACAGGGGTAAATGGGCAACTAATGAAAAACTGTTTTTT.

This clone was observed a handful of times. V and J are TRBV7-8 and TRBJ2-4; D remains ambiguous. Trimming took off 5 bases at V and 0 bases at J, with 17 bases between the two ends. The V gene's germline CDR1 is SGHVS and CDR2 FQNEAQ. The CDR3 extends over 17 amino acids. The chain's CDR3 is CASSPPWRVLAKNIQYF. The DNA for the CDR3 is TGTGCCAGCAGCCCACCGTGGAGAGTACTAGCCAAAAACATTCAGTACTTC.

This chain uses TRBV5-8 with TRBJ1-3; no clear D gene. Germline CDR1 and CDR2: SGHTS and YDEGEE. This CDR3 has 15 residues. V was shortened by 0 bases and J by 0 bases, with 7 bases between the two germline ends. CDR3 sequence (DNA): TGTGCCAGCAGCTTGGCCAGGAGCTCTGGAAACACCATATATTTT. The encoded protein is CASSLARSSGNTIYF. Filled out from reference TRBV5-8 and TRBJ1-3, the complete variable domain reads EAGVTQSPTHLIKTRGQQATLRCSPISGHTSVYWYQQALGLGLQFLLWYDEGEERNRGNFPPRFSGRQFPNYSSELNVNALELEDSALYLCASSLARSSGNTIYFGEGSWLTVV.

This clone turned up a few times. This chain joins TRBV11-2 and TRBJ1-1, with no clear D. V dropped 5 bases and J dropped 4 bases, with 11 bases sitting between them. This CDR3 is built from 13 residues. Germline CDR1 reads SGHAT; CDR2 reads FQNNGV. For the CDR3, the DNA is TGTGCCAGCAGCCTCCACATAATCACTGAAGCTTTCTTT. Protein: CASSLHIITEAFF.